The entry below gives a single T cell receptor (beta chain) sequence along with its context. Its antigen is as yet unknown. This sample was taken from a study of blood T cells in healthy people across ages. Notes on the study in general: More naive CD4+ cells and higher diversity marked long-lived donors relative to aged donors.

A J-beta primer mix and a sample-barcoded 5' primer were used in a second PCR of roughly 7 to 12 cycles. TCRdb analysed the 5' RACE reads with MiXCR anew, one entry per CDR3 protein. Of about 800,000 distinct CDR3 sequences listed, nearly 60% are singletons. Drawn from each donor were roughly 10 milliliters of peripheral blood. The CDR3 is 16 residues long. The germline V gene has CDR1 MGHRA and CDR2 YSYEKL. V lost 4 bases and J lost 2, with 15 bases in between. This sequence joins TRBV4-1 and TRBJ2-1; a possible D gene is TRBD1 (6 bases). The TCR was taken from a man aged 30-40 years in good health. Sequencing input: blood. The DNA of the CDR3 is TGCGCCAGCAGCCTAACAGGGCCCCGACCCTACAATGAGCAGTTCTTC. As protein: CASSLTGPRPYNEQFF.